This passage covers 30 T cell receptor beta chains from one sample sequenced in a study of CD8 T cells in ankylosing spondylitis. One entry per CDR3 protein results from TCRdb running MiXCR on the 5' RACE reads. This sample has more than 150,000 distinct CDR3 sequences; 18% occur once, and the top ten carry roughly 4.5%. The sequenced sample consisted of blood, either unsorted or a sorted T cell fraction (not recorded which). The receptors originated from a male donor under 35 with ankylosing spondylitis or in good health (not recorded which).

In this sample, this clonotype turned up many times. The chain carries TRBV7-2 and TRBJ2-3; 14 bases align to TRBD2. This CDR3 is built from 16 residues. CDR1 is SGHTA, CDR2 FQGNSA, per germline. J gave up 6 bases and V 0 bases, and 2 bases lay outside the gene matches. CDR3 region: CASSLATSGRGDTQYF. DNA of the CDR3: TGTGCCAGCAGCTTAGCGACTAGCGGGAGGGGTGATACGCAGTATTTT.

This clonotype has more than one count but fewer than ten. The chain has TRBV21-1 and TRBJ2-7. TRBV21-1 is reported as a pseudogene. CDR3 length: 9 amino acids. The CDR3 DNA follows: TGTGCCAGCAGCTACGAGCAGTACGTC. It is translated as CASSYEQYV.

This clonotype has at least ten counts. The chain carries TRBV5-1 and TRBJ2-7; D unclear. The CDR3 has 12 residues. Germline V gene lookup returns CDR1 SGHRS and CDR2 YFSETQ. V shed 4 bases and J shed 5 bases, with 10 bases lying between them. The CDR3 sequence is CASSPHSDEQYF. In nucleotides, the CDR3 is TGCGCCAGCAGCCCGCACAGTGACGAGCAGTACTTC.

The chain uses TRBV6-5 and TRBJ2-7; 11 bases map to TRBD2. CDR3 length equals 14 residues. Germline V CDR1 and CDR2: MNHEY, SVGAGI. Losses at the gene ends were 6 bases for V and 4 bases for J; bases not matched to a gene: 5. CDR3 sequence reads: CASRKTSGNYEQYV. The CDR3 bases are TGTGCCAGCAGAAAGACTAGCGGGAATTACGAGCAGTACGTC.

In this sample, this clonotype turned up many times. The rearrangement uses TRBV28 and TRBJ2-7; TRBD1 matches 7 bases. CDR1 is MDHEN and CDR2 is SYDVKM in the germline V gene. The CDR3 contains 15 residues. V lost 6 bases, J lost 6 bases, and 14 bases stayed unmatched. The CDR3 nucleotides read TGTGCCAGCAGCCCGGGAACAGGGGTGCCGGGCGAGCAGTACGTC. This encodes CASSPGTGVPGEQYV.

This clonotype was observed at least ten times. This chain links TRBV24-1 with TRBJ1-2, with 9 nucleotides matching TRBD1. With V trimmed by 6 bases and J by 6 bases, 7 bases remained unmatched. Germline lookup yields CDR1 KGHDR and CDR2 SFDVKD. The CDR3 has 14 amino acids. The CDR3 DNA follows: TGTGCCACCAGTCAGACAGGGGGAAGTAATGGCTACACCTTC. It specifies CATSQTGGSNGYTF.

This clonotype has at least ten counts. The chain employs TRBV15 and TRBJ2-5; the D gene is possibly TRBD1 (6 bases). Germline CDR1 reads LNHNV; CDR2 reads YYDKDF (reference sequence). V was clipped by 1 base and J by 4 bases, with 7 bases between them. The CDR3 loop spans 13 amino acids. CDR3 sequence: CATSRARGETQYF. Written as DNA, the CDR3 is TGTGCCACCAGCAGAGCCAGGGGAGAGACCCAGTACTTC.

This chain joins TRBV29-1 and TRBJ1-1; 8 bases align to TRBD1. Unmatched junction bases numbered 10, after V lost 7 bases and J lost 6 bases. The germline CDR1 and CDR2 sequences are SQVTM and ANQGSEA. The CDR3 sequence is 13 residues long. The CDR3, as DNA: TGCAGCGCCCGACAGGGGTCGTGGGCTGAAGCTTTCTTT. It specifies CSARQGSWAEAFF.

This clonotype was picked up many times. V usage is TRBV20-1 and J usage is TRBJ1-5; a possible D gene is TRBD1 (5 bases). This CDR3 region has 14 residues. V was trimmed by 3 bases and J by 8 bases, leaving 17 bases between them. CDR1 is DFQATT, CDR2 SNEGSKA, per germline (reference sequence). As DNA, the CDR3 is TGCAGTGCTAGTGGGCAGGGAGGGGTGAAGCCCCAGCATTTT. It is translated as CSASGQGGVKPQHF.

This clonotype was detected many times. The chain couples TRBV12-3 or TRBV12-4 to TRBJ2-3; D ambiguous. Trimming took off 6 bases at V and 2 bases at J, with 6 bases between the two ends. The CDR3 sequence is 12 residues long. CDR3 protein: CASRINTDTQYF. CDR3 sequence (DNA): TGTGCCAGCAGGATAAACACAGATACGCAGTATTTT.

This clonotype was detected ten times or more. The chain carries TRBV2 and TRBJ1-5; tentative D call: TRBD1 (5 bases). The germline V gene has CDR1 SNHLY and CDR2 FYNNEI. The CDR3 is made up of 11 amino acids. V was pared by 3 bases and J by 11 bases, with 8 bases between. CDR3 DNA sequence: TGTGCCAGCAGTGACGGGGGGGCCCAGCATTTT. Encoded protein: CASSDGGAQHF.

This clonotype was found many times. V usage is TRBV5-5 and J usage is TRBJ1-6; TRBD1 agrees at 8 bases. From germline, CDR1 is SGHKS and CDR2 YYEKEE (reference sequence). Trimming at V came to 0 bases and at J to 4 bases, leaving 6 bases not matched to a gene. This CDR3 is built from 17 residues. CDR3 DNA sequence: TGTGCCAGCAGCTTGGCTGGGACAGGAGGATATAATTCACCCCTCCACTTT. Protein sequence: CASSLAGTGGYNSPLHF.

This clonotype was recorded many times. For the CDR3, the DNA is TGCGCCAGCAGCTTACCCGACCTTTTTAGCGGGGAGCAGTTCTTC. It codes for CASSLPDLFSGEQFF. V usage is TRBV5-1 and J usage is TRBJ2-1, with TRBD2 matching over 7 bases. The CDR3 consists of 15 residues. The germline CDR1 and CDR2 sequences are SGHRS and YFSETQ. Losses at the gene ends were 2 bases for V and 10 bases for J; bases not matched to a gene: 12.

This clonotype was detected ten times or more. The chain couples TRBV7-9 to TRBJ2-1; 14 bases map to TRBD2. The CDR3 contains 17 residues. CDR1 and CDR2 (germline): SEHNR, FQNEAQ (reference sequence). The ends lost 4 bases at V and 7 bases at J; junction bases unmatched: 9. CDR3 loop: CASSSRFRTSGRNEQFF. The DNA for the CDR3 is TGTGCCAGCAGCTCAAGATTCCGGACTAGCGGGAGGAATGAGCAGTTCTTC.

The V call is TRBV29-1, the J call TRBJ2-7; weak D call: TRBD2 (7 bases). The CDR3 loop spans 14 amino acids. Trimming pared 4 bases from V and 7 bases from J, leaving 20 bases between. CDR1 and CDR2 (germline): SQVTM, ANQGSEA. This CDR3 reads CSVATGKGTIEQYF. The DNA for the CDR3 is TGCAGCGTTGCCACAGGGAAAGGGACTATAGAGCAGTACTTC.

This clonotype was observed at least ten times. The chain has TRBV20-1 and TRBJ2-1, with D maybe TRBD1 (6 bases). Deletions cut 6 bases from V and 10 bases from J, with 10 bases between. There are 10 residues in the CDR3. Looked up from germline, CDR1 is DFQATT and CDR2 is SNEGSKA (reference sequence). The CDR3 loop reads CSATRGEQFF. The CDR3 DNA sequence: TGCAGTGCAACAAGGGGGGAGCAGTTCTTC.

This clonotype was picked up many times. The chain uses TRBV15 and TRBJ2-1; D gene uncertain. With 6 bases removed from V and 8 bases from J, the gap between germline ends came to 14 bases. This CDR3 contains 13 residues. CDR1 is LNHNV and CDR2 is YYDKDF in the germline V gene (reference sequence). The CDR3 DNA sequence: TGTGCCACCAGTCCCCCCACGGACGATGAGCAGTTCTTC. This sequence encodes CATSPPTDDEQFF.

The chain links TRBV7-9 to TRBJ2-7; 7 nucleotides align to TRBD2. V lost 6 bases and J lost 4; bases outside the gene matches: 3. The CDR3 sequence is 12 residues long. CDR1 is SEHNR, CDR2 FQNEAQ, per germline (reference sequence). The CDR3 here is CASSGGGYEQYF. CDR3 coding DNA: TGTGCCAGCAGTGGGGGGGGATACGAGCAGTACTTC.

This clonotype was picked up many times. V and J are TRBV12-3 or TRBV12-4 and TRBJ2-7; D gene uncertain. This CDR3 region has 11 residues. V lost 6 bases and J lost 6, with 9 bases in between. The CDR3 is CASRHSSEQYF. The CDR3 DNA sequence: TGTGCCAGCAGGCATTCCAGCGAGCAGTACTTC.

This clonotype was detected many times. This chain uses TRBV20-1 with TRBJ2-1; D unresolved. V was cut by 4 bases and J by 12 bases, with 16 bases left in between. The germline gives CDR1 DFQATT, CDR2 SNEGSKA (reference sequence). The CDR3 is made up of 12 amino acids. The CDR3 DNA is TGCAGTGCTACCCTGGTGGCGAATCGGCAGTTCTTC. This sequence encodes CSATLVANRQFF.

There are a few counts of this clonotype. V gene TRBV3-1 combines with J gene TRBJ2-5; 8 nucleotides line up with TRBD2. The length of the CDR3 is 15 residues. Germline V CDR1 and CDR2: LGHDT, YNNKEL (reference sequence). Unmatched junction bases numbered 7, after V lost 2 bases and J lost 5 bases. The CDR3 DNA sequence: TGTGCCAGCAGCCAATGGGGACTAGGGACCGAGACCCAGTACTTC. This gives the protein CASSQWGLGTETQYF.

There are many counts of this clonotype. CDR3 in amino acids: CASSQRRGRLNTGELFF. In nucleotides, the CDR3 is TGCGCCAGCAGCCAAAGGAGGGGACGGTTGAACACCGGGGAGCTGTTTTTT. This sequence joins TRBV4-3 and TRBJ2-2; D perhaps matches TRBD2 (6 bases). Germline CDR1 is LGHNA and CDR2 is YSLEER. V was clipped by 2 bases and J by 1 base, with 14 bases between them. CDR3 length: 17 amino acids.

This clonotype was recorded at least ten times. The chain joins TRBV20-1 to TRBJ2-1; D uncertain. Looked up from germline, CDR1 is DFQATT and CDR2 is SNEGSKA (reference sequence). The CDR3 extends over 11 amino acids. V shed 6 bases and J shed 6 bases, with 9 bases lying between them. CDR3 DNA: TGCAGTGCCGAAACTCGCAATGAGCAGTTCTTC. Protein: CSAETRNEQFF.

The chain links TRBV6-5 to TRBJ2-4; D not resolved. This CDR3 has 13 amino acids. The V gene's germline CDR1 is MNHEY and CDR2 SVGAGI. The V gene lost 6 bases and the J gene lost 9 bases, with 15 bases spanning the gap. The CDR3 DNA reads TGTGCCAGCAGCCAGACCCCTCGCACCATTCAGTACTTC. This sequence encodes CASSQTPRTIQYF.

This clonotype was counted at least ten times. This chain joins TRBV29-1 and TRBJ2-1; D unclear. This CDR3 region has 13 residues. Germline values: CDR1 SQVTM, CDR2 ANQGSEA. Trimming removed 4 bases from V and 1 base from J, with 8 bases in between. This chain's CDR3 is CSVVRGSYNEQFF. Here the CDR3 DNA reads TGCAGCGTTGTACGCGGATCCTACAATGAGCAGTTCTTC.

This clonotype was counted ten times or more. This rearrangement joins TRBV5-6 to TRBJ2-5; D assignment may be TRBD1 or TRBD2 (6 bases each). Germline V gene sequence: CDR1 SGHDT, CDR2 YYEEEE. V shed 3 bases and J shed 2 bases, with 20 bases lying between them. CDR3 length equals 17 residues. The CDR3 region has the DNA TGTGCCAGCAGCTGGATAGGGAGGCAGGGGTTACAAGAGACCCAGTACTTC. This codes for CASSWIGRQGLQETQYF.

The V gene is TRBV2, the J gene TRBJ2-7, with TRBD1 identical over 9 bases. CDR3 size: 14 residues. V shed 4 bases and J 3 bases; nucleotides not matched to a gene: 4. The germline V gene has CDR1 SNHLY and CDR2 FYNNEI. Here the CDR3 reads CASSVDRGRYEQYV. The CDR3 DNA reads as TGTGCCAGCAGTGTGGACAGGGGACGCTACGAGCAGTACGTC.

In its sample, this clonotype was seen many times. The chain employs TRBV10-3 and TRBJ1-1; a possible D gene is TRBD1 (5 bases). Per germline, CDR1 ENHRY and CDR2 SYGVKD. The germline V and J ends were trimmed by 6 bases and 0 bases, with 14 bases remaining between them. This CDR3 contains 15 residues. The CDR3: CAIRVLEGLNTEAFF. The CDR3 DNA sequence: TGTGCCATCAGAGTCCTAGAGGGGCTGAACACTGAAGCTTTCTTT.

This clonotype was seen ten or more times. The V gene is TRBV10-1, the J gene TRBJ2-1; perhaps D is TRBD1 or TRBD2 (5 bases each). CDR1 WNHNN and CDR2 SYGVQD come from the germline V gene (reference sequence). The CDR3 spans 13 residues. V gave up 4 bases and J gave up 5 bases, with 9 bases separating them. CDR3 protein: CASSVGVNNEQFF. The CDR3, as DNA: TGCGCCAGCAGTGTGGGGGTGAACAATGAGCAGTTCTTC.

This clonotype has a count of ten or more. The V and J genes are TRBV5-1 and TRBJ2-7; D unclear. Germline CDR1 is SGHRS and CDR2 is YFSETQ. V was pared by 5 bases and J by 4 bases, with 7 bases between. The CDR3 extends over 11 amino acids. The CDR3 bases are TGCGCCAGCAGTGAAGGTTACGAGCAGTACTTC. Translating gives CASSEGYEQYF.